One and the same sample provided the 28 T cell receptor beta chains below, sequenced in a study of resident and recirculating memory T cells in vitiligo. Sequencing used immunoSEQ multiplex PCR; TCRdb keeps in-frame clones, though not all of them. In the table there are 72,000 or so clones, about 92% of which are singletons. Sequenced: blood. These receptors originate from a male donor with vitiligo.

The chain employs TRBV5-1 and TRBJ2-2, with TRBD1 matching 7 bases. The CDR3 totals 16 residues. The V segment lost 4 bases and the J segment 0 bases; nucleotides outside the gene matches: 6. Germline V gene lookup returns CDR1 SGHRS and CDR2 YFSETQ. The CDR3 nucleotides are TGCGCCAGCAGCCGCGCACAGGGGACGAACACCGGGGAGCTGTTTTTT. Translation gives CASSRAQGTNTGELFF.

J is TRBJ1-4 and V is TRBV28; D is undetermined. The CDR3 totals 11 residues. V lost 8 bases, J lost 6 bases, and 7 bases lay in between. Germline V gives CDR1 MDHEN, CDR2 SYDVKM. The CDR3 is CASQTDEKLFF. The CDR3 DNA sequence: TGTGCCAGCCAAACAGATGAAAAACTGTTTTTT.

The chain carries TRBV28 and TRBJ1-2, with D maybe TRBD1 (5 bases). Germline CDR1 reads MDHEN; CDR2 reads SYDVKM. V shed 6 bases and J shed 3 bases, with 17 bases lying between them. This CDR3 spans 15 amino acids. The CDR3 here is CASRTHTGDYYGYTF. In nucleotides, the CDR3 is TGTGCCAGCAGAACACACACCGGGGACTACTATGGCTACACCTTC.

This sequence joins TRBV4-1 and TRBJ2-1; TRBD2 matches 9 bases. V shed 7 bases and J 5 bases; nucleotides not matched to a gene: 6. This CDR3 region has 14 residues. Germline CDR1 and CDR2: MGHRA and YSYEKL. The CDR3: CASTLTSGHNEQFF. The CDR3 bases are TGCGCCAGCACTTTGACTAGCGGTCACAATGAGCAGTTCTTC.

The rearrangement joins TRBV15 to TRBJ2-3, with 9 bases lining up with TRBD1. The CDR3 loop spans 17 amino acids. Trimming took 5 bases from V and 5 from J; bases not matched to a gene: 14. Germline CDR1 LNHNV, CDR2 YYDKDF (reference sequence). This chain's CDR3 is CATSYQQGANTGDTQYF. In nucleotides, the CDR3 is TGTGCCACCAGCTACCAACAGGGGGCGAATACTGGAGATACGCAGTATTTT.

The J gene is TRBJ1-1, the V gene TRBV6-4, with D uncertain. In germline, CDR1 is MRHNA, CDR2 SNTAGT. Trimming left V 5 bases short and J 6 bases short, with 16 bases between. The CDR3 covers 14 residues. In nucleotides, the CDR3 is TGTGCCAGCAGTTCGGGGAATCGCGGCGCTGAAGCTTTCTTT. Protein: CASSSGNRGAEAFF.

This chain links TRBV6-5 with TRBJ1-5; TRBD1 matches at 8 bases. With 6 bases clipped from V and 1 base from J, the junction kept 5 bases outside the gene matches. Germline V gene lookup returns CDR1 MNHEY and CDR2 SVGAGI. The CDR3 is 15 amino acids. CDR3 loop: CASRRTGRSNQPQHF. CDR3 nucleotides: TGTGCCAGCAGGCGGACAGGGAGGAGCAATCAGCCCCAGCATTTT.

The V and J genes are TRBV7-2 and TRBJ2-1; the match to TRBD2 covers 8 bases. In germline, CDR1 is SGHTA, CDR2 FQGNSA. J was trimmed by 7 bases and V by 0 bases; bases with no gene match: 8. The CDR3 has 16 residues. This chain's CDR3 is CASSLASQREMNEQFF. The CDR3 nucleotides read TGTGCCAGCAGCTTAGCGAGCCAGCGGGAGATGAATGAGCAGTTCTTC.

The rearrangement uses TRBV19 and TRBJ2-7; TRBD1 might be the D (5 bases). With 4 bases removed from V and 7 bases from J, the gap between germline ends came to 14 bases. CDR1 is LNHDA, CDR2 SQIVND, per germline (reference sequence). The CDR3 is made up of 13 amino acids. CDR3 loop: CASSTRSSGEQYF. The CDR3, as DNA: TGTGCCAGTAGTACGAGGAGTTCAGGGGAGCAGTACTTC.

The CDR3 nucleotides read TGTGCCAGTAGTATAAGGGACAGGGGAGGTCAGCCCCAGCATTTT. Protein sequence: CASSIRDRGGQPQHF. The rearrangement uses TRBV19 and TRBJ1-5; TRBD1 matches 10 bases. This CDR3 is built from 15 residues. The V and J ends lost 2 bases and 6 bases, in that order; junction bases with no gene match: 4. Germline CDR1 is LNHDA and CDR2 is SQIVND (reference sequence).

V is TRBV19 and J is TRBJ2-7, with D perhaps matching TRBD2 (6 bases). V gave up 7 bases and J gave up 7 bases, with 20 bases separating them. Per germline, CDR1 LNHDA and CDR2 SQIVND (reference sequence). The CDR3 spans 14 residues. CDR3 bases: TGTGCCAGTATAAGCAGCGGGCGTGTGGGGGAGCAGTACTTC. Protein: CASISSGRVGEQYF.

V and J are TRBV5-6 and TRBJ1-2; perhaps TRBD1 as D (6 bases). The V gene's germline CDR1 is SGHDT and CDR2 YYEEEE. Trimming removed 4 bases at V and 4 bases at J, with 14 bases between. There are 14 residues in the CDR3. For the CDR3, the DNA is TGTGCCAGCAGCGAAGAGACAGGCTTCTATGGCTACACCTTC. Translating gives CASSEETGFYGYTF.

This chain connects TRBV19 to TRBJ2-1; tentatively, D is TRBD2 (6 bases). The CDR3 covers 17 residues. Trimming pared 4 bases from V and 5 bases from J, leaving 21 bases between. Germline values: CDR1 LNHDA, CDR2 SQIVND (reference sequence). The CDR3 bases are TGTGCCAGTAGTACGACTGGAGCGGGCGGTTTCGACAATGAGCAGTTCTTC. This encodes CASSTTGAGGFDNEQFF.

This clone was recorded at least ten times. The rearrangement links TRBV29-1 to TRBJ1-1; 7 nucleotides match TRBD1. The CDR3 is 10 amino acids. V dropped 7 bases and J dropped 11; count of bases not matched to a gene: 7. From germline, CDR1 is SQVTM and CDR2 ANQGSEA. The CDR3 coding sequence is TGCAGCGCAGGGGGGCTGGCGGCTTTCTTT. Translated: CSAGGLAAFF. Combining the CDR3 with reference TRBV29-1 and TRBJ1-1 gives the whole variable domain SAVISQKPSRDICQRGTSLTIQCQVDSQVTMMFWYRQQPGQSLTLIATANQGSEATYESGFVIDKFPISRPNLTFSTLTVSNMSPEDSSIYLCSAGGLAAFFGQGTRLTVV.

This clone is a singleton in its sample. This sequence joins TRBV11-3 and TRBJ2-7; the D is unclear. The CDR3 spans 11 residues. Germline V lookup: CDR1 SGHNT, CDR2 YENEEA. With 4 bases removed from V and 4 bases from J, the gap between germline ends came to 5 bases. The CDR3 DNA sequence: TGTGCCAGCAGCTCCGAGTACGAGCAGTACTTC. Translating it yields CASSSEYEQYF.

The genes are TRBV6-4 and TRBJ2-3; tentatively, D is TRBD2 (6 bases). This CDR3 comprises 14 residues. Germline V lookup: CDR1 MRHNA, CDR2 SNTAGT. The germline V and J ends were trimmed by 6 bases and 1 base, with 11 bases remaining between them. Here the CDR3 reads CASSRGGGTDTQYF. As DNA, the CDR3 is TGTGCCAGCAGCCGGGGCGGGGGCACAGATACGCAGTATTTT.

CDR3 amino acids: CASSLGAGPEQYF. The CDR3 DNA reads TGTGCCAGCAGCTTGGGAGCAGGGCCCGAGCAGTACTTC. J is TRBJ2-7 and V is TRBV5-6; weak D call: TRBD1 (5 bases). In germline, CDR1 is SGHDT, CDR2 YYEEEE. The V and J ends lost 0 bases and 6 bases respectively, with 10 bases between them. This CDR3 region has 13 residues.

The chain couples TRBV9 to TRBJ2-7; D gene ambiguous. Germline V gene sequence: CDR1 SGDLS, CDR2 YYNGEE. This CDR3 comprises 15 residues. V was trimmed by 0 bases and J by 4 bases, leaving 14 bases between them. The CDR3: CASSVDQASGYEQYF. In DNA form, the CDR3 reads TGTGCCAGCAGCGTAGACCAAGCTTCGGGTTACGAGCAGTACTTC.

The chain carries TRBV7-2 and TRBJ2-3, with TRBD2 matching over 7 bases. The germline gives CDR1 SGHTA, CDR2 FQGNSA. The ends lost 5 bases at V and 4 bases at J; junction bases unmatched: 9. CDR3 size: 15 residues. For the CDR3, the DNA is TGTGCCAGCAGCCTACTGGCGGGAGTACCAGATACGCAGTATTTT. As protein: CASSLLAGVPDTQYF.

J is TRBJ2-5 and V is TRBV11-3, with TRBD2 matching 13 bases. V gave up 5 bases and J gave up 3 bases; unmatched junction bases: 3. Germline V gene lookup returns CDR1 SGHNT and CDR2 YENEEA. The CDR3 consists of 15 residues. The CDR3 nucleotides read TGTGCCAGCAGCCACGGACTAGCGGGAGAAGAGACCCAGTACTTC. Amino acids: CASSHGLAGEETQYF.

J is TRBJ2-1 and V is TRBV6-5; 12 bases fit TRBD2. Germline V gene sequence: CDR1 MNHEY, CDR2 SVGAGI. V was clipped by 5 bases and J by 2 bases; unmatched bases: 1. This CDR3 is built from 15 residues. In nucleotides, the CDR3 is TGTGCCAGCAGTCTAGCGGGAGGGCCCTACAATGAGCAGTTCTTC. This sequence encodes CASSLAGGPYNEQFF.

V is TRBV4-1 and J is TRBJ2-7, with a weak D call TRBD2 (5 bases). The CDR3 consists of 13 residues. CDR1 is MGHRA and CDR2 is YSYEKL in the germline V gene. V was trimmed by 2 bases and J by 5 bases, leaving 10 bases between them. The CDR3 region is CASSQTTNDEQYF. Here the CDR3 DNA reads TGCGCCAGCAGCCAAACGACTAACGACGAGCAGTACTTC.

The V call is TRBV7-2, the J call TRBJ2-7; 9 bases match TRBD2. The V gene end was trimmed by 0 bases and the J gene end by 4 bases; junction bases not matched to a gene: 10. The germline V gene encodes CDR1 SGHTA and CDR2 FQGNSA. This CDR3 region has 17 residues. CDR3 nucleotide sequence: TGTGCCAGCAGCTTAGCCTTCCTAGCGGGAAGGGCATACGAGCAGTACTTC. The encoded protein is CASSLAFLAGRAYEQYF. Variable domain in full (rest from reference TRBV7-2 and TRBJ2-7): GAGVSQSPSNKVTEKGKDVELRCDPISGHTALYWYRQSLGQGLEFLIYFQGNSAPDKSGLPSDRFSAERTGGSVSTLTIQRTQQEDSAVYLCASSLAFLAGRAYEQYFGPGTRLTVT.

The chain carries TRBV5-6 and TRBJ1-5; D might be TRBD1 (5 bases). This CDR3 is built from 16 residues. Trimming pared 6 bases from V and 4 bases from J, leaving 20 bases between. The germline gives CDR1 SGHDT, CDR2 YYEEEE. The CDR3 region is CASNWGGSLSNQPQHF. The CDR3 DNA reads as TGTGCCAGCAATTGGGGCGGCTCCCTATCAAATCAGCCCCAGCATTTT.

This clone was seen a single time. The genes are TRBV7-3 and TRBJ2-1; D gene uncertain. In germline, CDR1 is SGHTA, CDR2 FQGTGA. The CDR3 spans 16 residues. Trimming cost V 4 bases and J 3 bases, with 16 bases left between them. CDR3 nucleotides: TGTGCCAGCAGCTCCTTCGTCGGAGCTCACTACAATGAGCAGTTCTTC. It specifies CASSSFVGAHYNEQFF.

This chain uses TRBV6-1 with TRBJ2-1; no clear D. The length of the CDR3 is 13 residues. The ends were cut back, 5 bases at V and 7 bases at J, with 12 bases in the middle. Germline V lookup: CDR1 MNHNS, CDR2 SASEGT. CDR3 region: CASSSAAANEQFF. In DNA, the CDR3 is TGTGCCAGCAGTTCAGCCGCAGCGAATGAGCAGTTCTTC.

The V gene is TRBV28, the J gene TRBJ2-7; 7 bases match TRBD1. Germline V CDR1 and CDR2: MDHEN, SYDVKM. This CDR3 region has 12 residues. V lost 7 bases, J lost 3 bases, and 3 bases stayed unmatched. This CDR3 is CASTGQVYEQYF. Written as DNA, the CDR3 is TGTGCCAGCACCGGACAGGTCTACGAGCAGTACTTC.

V and J are TRBV5-6 and TRBJ1-5; D is ambiguous. This CDR3 is built from 14 residues. CDR1 and CDR2 from the germline V gene are SGHDT and YYEEEE. The germline V and J ends were trimmed by 3 bases and 8 bases, with 15 bases remaining between them. The CDR3 reads CASSSAGSPKPQHF. In nucleotides, the CDR3 is TGTGCCAGCAGCTCTGCCGGGAGCCCCAAGCCCCAGCATTTT.